This T cell receptor (beta chain) was documented in a study of control samples from healthy donors and cancer patients. The CDR3 spans 14 residues. V lost 6 bases, J lost 0 bases, and 11 bases lay in between. From germline, CDR1 is LGHDT and CDR2 YNNKEL (reference sequence). Repertoires were generated with immunoSEQ multiplex PCR, while TCRdb's copy carries only in-frame clones and drops some. The table lists about 150,000 clones, about 94% of them singletons, with roughly 2.3% in the top ten. Sequencing was performed on blood. The TCR sequence derives from a man aged 45-65 years in good health. The rearrangement links TRBV3-1 (or the pseudogene TRBV3-2) to TRBJ1-2; TRBD1 might be the D (5 bases). The CDR3 loop reads CASSWTTANYGYTF. CDR3 DNA sequence: TGTGCCAGCAGTTGGACAACAGCTAACTATGGCTACACCTTC.